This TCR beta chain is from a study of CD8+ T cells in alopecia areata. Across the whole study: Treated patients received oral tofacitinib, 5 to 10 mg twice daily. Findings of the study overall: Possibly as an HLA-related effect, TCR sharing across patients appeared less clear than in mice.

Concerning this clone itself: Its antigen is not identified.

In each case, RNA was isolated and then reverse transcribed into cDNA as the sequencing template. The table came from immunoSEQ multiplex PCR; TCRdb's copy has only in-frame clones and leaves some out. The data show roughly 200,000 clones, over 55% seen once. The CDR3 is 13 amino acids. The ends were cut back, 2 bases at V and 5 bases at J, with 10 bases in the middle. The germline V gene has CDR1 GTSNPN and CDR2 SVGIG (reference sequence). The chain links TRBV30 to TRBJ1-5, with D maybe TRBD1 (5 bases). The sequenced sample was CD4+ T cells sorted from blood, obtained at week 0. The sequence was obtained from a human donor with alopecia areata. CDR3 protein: CAWSSGGHQPQHF. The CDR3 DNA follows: TGTGCCTGGAGTTCGGGGGGACATCAGCCCCAGCATTTT.